This T cell receptor beta chain was recorded in a study of blood T cell repertoires in COVID-19. Study as a whole: The origin of the acute and convalescent COVID-19 samples was the United States, Italy and Spain. PBMCs, B-cell-depleted T cells, or T cells provided the cDNA or gDNA that made up the material.

In the authors' methods: Estimates of nucleated cell counts were drawn from the amplification of reference gene primers. This table comes from immunoSEQ multiplex PCR, and its TCRdb copy is limited to in-frame clones, with some not included. V, J and clone size are taken as reported in that table, and D and trimming were inferred from the DNA itself. This table holds about 72,000 clones, roughly 86% found once. The V segment lost 6 bases and the J segment 4 bases; nucleotides outside the gene matches: 11. Germline V CDR1 and CDR2: MNHEY, SVGAGI. This CDR3 spans 15 amino acids. This chain connects TRBV6-5 to TRBJ1-2; the match to TRBD1 covers 7 bases. The specimen was peripheral blood. The TCR originated in a man aged 50 to 59 with acute or convalescent COVID-19. CDR3 residues: CASRPYTGVFYGYTF. As DNA, the CDR3 is TGTGCCAGCAGGCCTTATACAGGGGTCTTCTATGGCTACACCTTC.